These 10 T cell receptor beta chains originate from one sample sequenced in a study of T cell responses to AZD1222 COVID-19 vaccine. The table came from immunoSEQ multiplex PCR; TCRdb's copy has only in-frame clones and leaves some out. The sample has 130,000 to 150,000 clones; 80% to 95% are singletons. The sequences come from peripheral blood, collected on day 0 of AZD1222 vaccination. The receptor source for this set is an adult in good health.

This chain uses TRBV6-1 with TRBJ1-5; 10 nucleotides match TRBD1. The length of the CDR3 is 14 residues. CDR1 is MNHNS, CDR2 SASEGT, per germline. Losses at the gene ends were 3 bases for V and 6 bases for J; bases not matched to a gene: 2. The DNA for the CDR3 is TGTGCCAGCAGTGAGGGGGACAGGGGTCAGCCCCAGCATTTT. It codes for CASSEGDRGQPQHF.

The chain recombines TRBV2 with TRBJ2-1, with D possibly TRBD1 on 6 matching bases. V was pared by 8 bases and J by 6 bases, with 14 bases between. Germline V lookup: CDR1 SNHLY, CDR2 FYNNEI. This CDR3 contains 13 residues. CDR3 nucleotides: TGTGCCAGCTCCGGGACACAGGGCAATGAGCAGTTCTTC. Translating gives CASSGTQGNEQFF. Using reference TRBV2 and TRBJ2-1 for the parts outside the CDR3, the full variable domain is EPEVTQTPSHQVTQMGQEVILRCVPISNHLYFYWYRQILGQKVEFLVSFYNNEISEKSEIFDDQFSVERPDGSNFTLKIRSTKLEDSAMYFCASSGTQGNEQFFGPGTRLTVL.

A note on this clone: The sample has other DNA sequences that encode this CDR3 too. The rearrangement uses TRBV9 and TRBJ2-6; tentative D call: TRBD1 (6 bases). V lost 2 bases, J lost 0 bases, and 12 bases lay in between. Germline V lookup: CDR1 SGDLS, CDR2 YYNGEE. The CDR3 sequence is 17 residues long. CDR3 bases: TGTGCCAGCAGCGTGGGGCTAGGGGGCTCTGGGGCCAACGTCCTGACTTTC. It yields the protein CASSVGLGGSGANVLTF. Using reference TRBV9 and TRBJ2-6 for the parts outside the CDR3, the full variable domain is DSGVTQTPKHLITATGQRVTLRCSPRSGDLSVYWYQQSLDQGLQFLIQYYNGEERAKGNILERFSAQQFPDLHSELNLSSLELGDSALYFCASSVGLGGSGANVLTFGAGSRLTVL.

This clone was seen a few times. V usage is TRBV20-1 and J usage is TRBJ2-3, with D possibly TRBD2 on 5 matching bases. The CDR3 runs 14 residues. V was clipped by 3 bases and J by 6 bases, with 16 bases between them. In germline, CDR1 is DFQATT, CDR2 SNEGSKA (reference sequence). For the CDR3, the DNA is TGCAGTGCTAGTCCCCAGCGGCTAGTCGATACGCAGTATTTT. This translates into CSASPQRLVDTQYF.

The chain has TRBV5-6 and TRBJ1-2; D gene unclear. The CDR3 extends over 15 amino acids. CDR1 and CDR2 from the germline V gene are SGHDT and YYEEEE. Trimming cost V 4 bases and J 2 bases, with 15 bases left between them. CDR3 bases: TGTGCCAGCAGCCAAGGCCTCCGGGCGAACTATGGCTACACCTTC. It translates to CASSQGLRANYGYTF.

The chain is built from TRBV19 and TRBJ1-4; D gene unclear. Trimming took 7 bases from V and 2 from J, leaving 14 bases between them. This CDR3 is built from 15 residues. Germline lookup yields CDR1 LNHDA and CDR2 SQIVND (reference sequence). The CDR3 is CASKDWGATNEKLFF. CDR3 DNA: TGTGCCAGTAAAGACTGGGGTGCCACTAATGAAAAACTGTTTTTT.

The chain recombines TRBV7-7 with TRBJ2-7, with a possible D match to TRBD1 (6 bases). The CDR3 runs to 15 residues. With 1 base removed from V and 4 bases from J, the gap between germline ends came to 14 bases. Germline V lookup: CDR1 SSHAT, CDR2 FNYEAQ (reference sequence). CDR3 amino acids: CASSLERGWKYEQYF. CDR3 nucleotide sequence: TGTGCCAGCAGCTTAGAGAGGGGGTGGAAGTACGAGCAGTACTTC.

The V gene is TRBV2, the J gene TRBJ1-5; D unclear. Germline loops: CDR1 SNHLY, CDR2 FYNNEI. Trimming pared 2 bases from V and 4 bases from J, leaving 9 bases between. The CDR3 is made up of 14 amino acids. The CDR3 spells CASSERVGNQPQHF. The DNA for the CDR3 is TGTGCCAGCAGTGAAAGGGTGGGAAATCAGCCCCAGCATTTT. The whole variable domain, remainder taken from reference TRBV2 and TRBJ1-5, is EPEVTQTPSHQVTQMGQEVILRCVPISNHLYFYWYRQILGQKVEFLVSFYNNEISEKSEIFDDQFSVERPDGSNFTLKIRSTKLEDSAMYFCASSERVGNQPQHFGDGTRLSIL.

The sample holds a few counts of this clone. The rearrangement links TRBV2 to TRBJ1-5; D remains unclear. Germline CDR1 SNHLY, CDR2 FYNNEI. The ends were cut back, 4 bases at V and 6 bases at J, with 16 bases in the middle. CDR3 length: 15 residues. The CDR3 nucleotides are TGTGCCAGCAGTGGGAACCCGGGCGTCGGTCAGCCCCAGCATTTT. Translation gives CASSGNPGVGQPQHF.

The chain recombines TRBV29-1 with TRBJ2-7, with D perhaps being TRBD1 or TRBD2 (6 bases each). V dropped 6 bases and J dropped 2 bases, with 14 bases sitting between them. The germline gives CDR1 SQVTM, CDR2 ANQGSEA. This CDR3 comprises 13 residues. CDR3 in amino acids: CSVSRGDAYEQYF. CDR3 sequence (DNA): TGCAGCGTCTCGAGGGGGGATGCCTACGAGCAGTACTTC.